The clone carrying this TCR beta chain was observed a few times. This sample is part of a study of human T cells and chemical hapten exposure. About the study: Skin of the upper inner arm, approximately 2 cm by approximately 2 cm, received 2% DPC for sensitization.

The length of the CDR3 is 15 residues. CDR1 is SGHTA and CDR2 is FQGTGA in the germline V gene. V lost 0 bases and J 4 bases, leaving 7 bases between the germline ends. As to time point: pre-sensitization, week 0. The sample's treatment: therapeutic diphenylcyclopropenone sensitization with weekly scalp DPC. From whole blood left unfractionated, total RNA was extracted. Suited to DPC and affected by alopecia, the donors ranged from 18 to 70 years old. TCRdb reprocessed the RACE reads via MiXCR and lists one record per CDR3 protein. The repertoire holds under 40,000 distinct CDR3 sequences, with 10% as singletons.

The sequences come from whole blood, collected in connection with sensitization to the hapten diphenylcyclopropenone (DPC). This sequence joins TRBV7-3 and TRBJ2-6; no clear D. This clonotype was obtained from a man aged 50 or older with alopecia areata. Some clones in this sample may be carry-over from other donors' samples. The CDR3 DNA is TGTGCCAGCAGCTTAACCGGGTACGGGGCCAACGTCCTGACTTTC. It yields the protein CASSLTGYGANVLTF.